The T cell receptor beta chain under discussion was sequenced for a study of cytomegalovirus exposure and HLA in healthy donors. About the study: Among around 200 million T cells, an earlier analysis found approximately 110 million unique TCR beta sequences.

The PCR ran on 60 Vbeta and 13 Jbeta primers. Clones were read by immunoSEQ multiplex PCR, and TCRdb kept only the in-frame ones, dropping some. The sample holds roughly 170,000 clones, 82% seen once. CDR1 is SGHTA and CDR2 is FQGNSA in the germline V gene. This CDR3 comprises 14 residues. V lost 5 bases to trimming and J lost 5 bases; unmatched junction nucleotides: 8. Sequencing input: PBMCs. This receptor was obtained from a male donor in good health and CMV-seronegative. The V and J genes are TRBV7-2 and TRBJ2-5; the match to TRBD2 covers 7 bases. This CDR3 is CASSPAGWGETQYF. The DNA of the CDR3 is TGTGCCAGCAGCCCAGCGGGATGGGGTGAGACCCAGTACTTC.